The following is a TCR beta chain sequence with its context. Its antigen is unidentified. This sample was taken from a study of T cell responses to AZD1222 COVID-19 vaccine. Whole-study results and caveats: Across spike, vaccine-associated CD4 TCRs were found, dominant at 160-218 and 743-854. No repertoire was sampled before or during the peak T cell response, only after it.

The table came from immunoSEQ multiplex PCR; TCRdb's copy has only in-frame clones and leaves some out. The sample has 170,000 or so clones, 87% seen once. The receptor comes from an adult in good health. The sequencing here drew on peripheral blood, taken on day 0 of AZD1222 vaccination.

CDR3 region: CASSSTGLPGELFF. For the CDR3, the DNA is TGTGCCAGCAGCTCTACAGGGTTACCCGGGGAGCTGTTTTTT. This chain links TRBV6-5 with TRBJ2-2; perhaps TRBD1 as D (6 bases). Germline CDR1 is MNHEY and CDR2 is SVGAGI. The CDR3 consists of 14 residues. V was pared by 6 bases and J by 6 bases, with 14 bases between.